This TCR beta chain is from a study of CD8 T cells in Susac syndrome. Roughly 0.5 to 1 ug RNA was reverse transcribed with random hexamers. An immunoSEQ multiplex PCR generated amplified TCR beta CDR3 products spanning 54 Vbeta and 13 Jbeta. TCRdb reprocessed the immunoSEQ multiplex PCR reads with MiXCR, giving one entry per CDR3 protein. The table has roughly 190,000 distinct CDR3 sequences, approximately 94% seen once. CDR3 size: 12 residues. The V and J ends lost 8 bases and 5 bases, in that order; junction bases with no gene match: 6. Germline CDR1 is GTSNPN and CDR2 is SVGIG (reference sequence). Both CD4+ and CD8+ T cells were negatively isolated, and TEMRA cells underwent FACS enrichment.

The receptor's source is a human donor in good health. The specimen was CD4+ T cells from PBMCs. This chain connects TRBV30 to TRBJ2-1, with 7 bases matching TRBD2. For the CDR3, the DNA is TGTGCCCGCCGGGACTACCACAATGAGCAGTTCTTC. This codes for CARRDYHNEQFF. Supplemented by reference TRBV30 and TRBJ2-1, the full variable domain reads SQTIHQWPATLVQPVGSPLSLECTVEGTSNPNLYWYRQAAGRGLQLLFYSVGIGQISSEVPQNLSASRPQDRQFILSSKKLLLSDSGFYLCARRDYHNEQFFGPGTRLTVL.